This section outlines one TCR beta chain sequence together with its context. This clonotype was seen many times. Its antigen remains unidentified. Nothing much larger sits one base from this clone, and base qualities are not available. Bone marrow was sampled from every patient at the time of active disease. Isolation of bone marrow mononuclear cells was performed by Ficoll-Hypaque density gradient centrifugation. CD138-negative cells were obtained by negative selection after labeling with CD138 magnetic microbeads on a MACS separator, removing myeloma plasma cells. Flow cytometry on an Attune NxT with CD138 antibodies was used to check the purity of the isolated cells. Total RNA was extracted using TRIzol reagent and was quantified on a NanoDrop spectrophotometer. Paired RNA-seq and IR-seq were performed on the CD138-negative bone marrow sample of each patient. The source of the sample is a study of read filtering for tumor transcriptome and immune sequencing (TCRdb year 2020). About the investigation overall: Of the patients in the cohort, approximately 17 were male and around 14 were female, and their mean age was approximately 71 years, with a range of about 47 to 85. By revised international staging, 8 or 9 patients were R-ISS I, some 17 were R-ISS II and 6 or 7 were R-ISS III. After DNase treatment, whole-transcriptome libraries were prepared with the TruSeq RNA Access Library Prep Kit. TCR-region mapped reads per sample ranged from about 4.05 to 10.27 million with IR-seq versus only about 75 to 1273 with RNA-seq. The study compared TCR repertoires from targeted immune repertoire sequencing and bulk whole-transcriptome sequencing run on the same bone marrow samples. One of the main goals was to work out a read-filtering strategy for immune repertoire data, in particular whether clonotypes backed by only a single read should be removed. Broader findings and caveats from the paper: In IR-seq, single-read clonotypes were roughly 82% of clonotypes but 3.5% to 4% of total reads; in RNA-seq they were roughly three quarters of clonotypes and about 40% of reads. Clonotypes were captured by IR-seq at much higher depth and more reliably than by RNA-seq, and smaller IR-seq throughput was sufficient for identification of most shared clonotypes. Removing single-read clonotypes increased the correlation between IR-seq and RNA-seq shared clonotype proportions. The sorted CD138-negative fraction was not purified T cells but a mixed bone marrow immune population.

TCR libraries were constructed from approximately 360 ng RNA using the Immunoverse kit, and molecular barcoded adaptors covering alpha/delta and beta/gamma chains were employed. TCR library preparation was performed with the same RNA that was used for transcriptome sequencing. TCR libraries were sequenced on an Illumina HiSeq 4000 with 2 x 150 cycles. The authors' pipeline ran thus. Using MiXCR, which included quality filtering and error correction, TCR reads were aligned to human V, D, J and C references and then assembled into CDR3 clonotypes. The tcR package in R was used to analyze clonotype counts and gene usage diversity. Raw mapping reads were checked after the RNA-seq reads had been mapped by STAR aligner version 2.5.3a onto the human GRCh37 genome. To test how sequencing depth affects detected clonotypes, IR-seq fastq files were randomly downsampled with Seqtk 1.3. TCRdb trimmed the raw reads at Q25, called clones with MiXCR and kept productive beta chains. Each CDR3 protein appears once, grouped with its most common genes and DNA. The authors' filters were not applied to this entry. This sample lists fewer than 150,000 distinct CDR3 sequences; over 10% were detected once. The top ten constitute around 10% of the sample.

The cysteine opens and the phenylalanine closes a CDR3 of 14 amino acids. The entry retains the CDR3 DNA only, 42 bases that are in frame from base 1. The trim is 2 bases for V and 1 base for J, with a gap of 8 bases between the germline ends. Looking up the germline V gene yields CDR1 MNHEY and CDR2 SVGAGI. This clonotype was obtained from a donor at least 40 years old with multiple myeloma. What was sequenced was a population of CD138-negative cells sorted from bone marrow. Per the publication, the cell subset or site label means: bone marrow mononuclear cells depleted of CD138+ plasma/myeloma cells by negative magnetic selection. Recombination connected TRBV6-5 to TRBJ1-1; a tentative D match to TRBD1 spans 5 bases. The CDR3 amino acid sequence is: CASSYNTGNTEAFF. The nucleotide sequence reads TGTGCCAGCAGTTACAATACAGGGAACACTGAAGCTTTCTTT.